This is a list of T cell receptor beta chains from one sample in a study of response to subunit inactivated influenza vaccine. TCRdb reprocessed the RT-PCR reads with MiXCR, giving one entry per CDR3 protein. Found here are more than 550,000 distinct CDR3 sequences, roughly 10% of them singletons; the top ten hold more than 8.5%. Sequencing was performed on PBMCs from blood, taken on the day of vaccination. Receptors were obtained from a man aged 45-65 years who received an inactivated influenza vaccine. Each CDR3 is given with its conserved first and last residue. The D gene is left open where the match is weak. Size is stated for part of the rows, as once, few or many counts, or as a class when the clone is expanded.

D	length	size	V	J	DNA	CDR3
-	15	many	TRBV7-8	TRBJ2-1	TGTGCCAGCAGCTCCGGGCCCCTATTCTACAATGAGCAGTTCTTC	CASSSGPLFYNEQFF
TRBD1	16	few	TRBV7-8	TRBJ2-7	TGTGCCAGCAGCAAGACCCCGGGACAGAGAGCTAACGAGCAGTACTTC	CASSKTPGQRANEQYF
-	15	few	TRBV2	TRBJ2-2	TGTGCCAGCAGTACCCAGGGGGGGTACACCGGGGAGCTGTTTTTT	CASSTQGGYTGELFF
-	15	many	TRBV5-6	TRBJ1-3	TGTGCCAGCAGCGACCCCGAGGGCCTGGGAAACACCATATATTTT	CASSDPEGLGNTIYF
-	15	-	TRBV6-1	TRBJ2-7	TGTGCCAGCAGTGACGCAGGGCACGGTCCGGGCGAGCAGTACTTC	CASSDAGHGPGEQYF
-	15	-	TRBV11-2	TRBJ2-2	TGTGCCAGCAGCCCTCGGAGGCAGGGCACCGGGGAGCTGTTTTTT	CASSPRRQGTGELFF
TRBD1	16	-	TRBV20-1	TRBJ2-5	TGCAGTGCTAGACCACAGGGGGGAGGTTGGGAGGAGACCCAGTACTTC	CSARPQGGGWEETQYF
-	14	few	TRBV27	TRBJ2-2	TGTGCCAGCATGCGCGGGACGAACACCGGGGAGCTGTTTTTT	CASMRGTNTGELFF
-	13	few	TRBV20-1	TRBJ2-1	TGCAGTGCTAGTAGAGGGCGTAGGATGGAGCAGTTCTTC	CSASRGRRMEQFF
TRBD2	16	many	TRBV11-2	TRBJ2-5	TGTGCCAGCAGCCCCCGGACTAGCGTGTACCAAGAGACCCAGTACTTC	CASSPRTSVYQETQYF
-	14	few	TRBV27	TRBJ2-4	TGTGCCAGCAGTTTAACGGGAGTTGAAAACATTCAGTACTTC	CASSLTGVENIQYF
-	16	-	TRBV7-9	TRBJ2-1	TGTGCCAGCAGACCACCCCCCGGACAGCACTACAATGAGCAGTTCTTC	CASRPPPGQHYNEQFF
-	14	many	TRBV12-3/TRBV12-4	TRBJ2-7	TGTGCCAGCAAACAGGGTTTTGAGTCCTACGAGCAGTACTTC	CASKQGFESYEQYF
TRBD2	19	few	TRBV7-7	TRBJ2-2	TGTGCTAGCAGCTTAGGAAGCTCAAGGACTAGCGGACCCACGGGGGAGCTGTTTTTT	CASSLGSSRTSGPTGELFF
TRBD1	15	few	TRBV7-4	TRBJ2-5	TGTGCCAGCAGCTTAGAGCCACAGGGGGTAGAGACCCAGTACTTC	CASSLEPQGVETQYF
TRBD1	14	-	TRBV20-1	TRBJ2-5	TGCAGTGCTAGCGAGACAGGGGGCAGGGAGACCCAGTACTTC	CSASETGGRETQYF
-	14	few	TRBV20-1	TRBJ2-1	TGCAGTGCTAGAGGGAGCGGTCGCAGGGATGAGCAGTTCTTC	CSARGSGRRDEQFF
TRBD1	14	few	TRBV28	TRBJ1-2	TGTGCCAGCAGTTCCTCGGGACAGGGGCCTGGCTACACCTTC	CASSSSGQGPGYTF
-	15	many	TRBV6-2/TRBV6-3	TRBJ2-1	TGTGCCAGCAGTTACATGCGGTCCCCATACAATGAGCAGTTCTTC	CASSYMRSPYNEQFF
TRBD1	16	few	TRBV4-1	TRBJ1-2	TGCGCCAGCAGCCAAGTAGAAACAGGGGGCCTTATGGGCTACACCTTC	CASSQVETGGLMGYTF
-	11	-	TRBV7-9	TRBJ1-1	TGTGCCATCGGGACGAACACTGAAGCTTTCTTT	CAIGTNTEAFF
TRBD2	16	few	TRBV7-6	TRBJ2-1	TGTGCCAGCAGCTTAGAATCGGCGGGGGCCTACAATGAGCAGTTCTTC	CASSLESAGAYNEQFF
-	14	many	TRBV6-1	TRBJ2-2	TGTGCCAGCACCCTGGACAGCCAACGGGGGGAGCTGTTTTTT	CASTLDSQRGELFF
-	14	many	TRBV4-2	TRBJ2-7	TGTGCCAGCAGCCAAGTAGGCGTACGGGGGGAGCAGTACTTC	CASSQVGVRGEQYF
-	14	few	TRBV7-3	TRBJ2-3	TGTGCCAGCAGCTTATTGGGCGCCTCAGGGACGCAGTATTTT	CASSLLGASGTQYF
-	13	few	TRBV6-1	TRBJ1-2	TGTGCCAGCAGTGAACAGGGTGACTATGGCTACACCTTC	CASSEQGDYGYTF
-	13	few	TRBV12-3/TRBV12-4	TRBJ2-7	TGTGCCAGCAGTACGTGGGTAACCTACGAGCAGTACTTC	CASSTWVTYEQYF
TRBD1	14	few	TRBV3-1	TRBJ2-4	TGTGCCAGCTCCCACAGGGGCGGCAAAAACATTCAGTACTTC	CASSHRGGKNIQYF
TRBD2	15	few	TRBV27	TRBJ2-3	TGTGCCAGCAGTTCTTGGCGGGAGGTCACAGATACGCAGTATTTT	CASSSWREVTDTQYF
-	15	-	TRBV4-3	TRBJ1-6	TGCGCCAGCAGCCAAGATCGGGCCAATCAGGCACCCCTCCACTTT	CASSQDRANQAPLHF
-	14	few	TRBV20-1	TRBJ2-5	TGCAGTGCTAACTGGCGGGGAGGACAAGAGACCCAGTACTTC	CSANWRGGQETQYF
-	19	many	TRBV7-3	TRBJ2-3	TGTGCCAGCAGCCCCCTAGGGGGAAGCGGGAAAGGCGGCACAGATACGCAGTATTTT	CASSPLGGSGKGGTDTQYF
TRBD1	13	-	TRBV25-1	TRBJ1-2	TGTGCCAGCAGTAGGGACAGATTCTATGGCTACACCTTC	CASSRDRFYGYTF
TRBD1	15	-	TRBV7-2	TRBJ1-6	TGTGCCAGCAGCAGTGAGGACAGGGAAAATTCACCCCTCCACTTT	CASSSEDRENSPLHF
TRBD2	14	-	TRBV7-3	TRBJ2-3	TGTTCCAGCAGCTGGAGCGGGATCACAGATACGCAGTATTTT	CSSSWSGITDTQYF
-	13	-	TRBV27	TRBJ1-1	TGTGCCAGCAGTTGGGGATCTAACACTGAAGCTTTCTTT	CASSWGSNTEAFF
-	14	-	TRBV7-9	TRBJ1-2	TGTGCCAGCAGCTTAGACATTCGGGGCCATGGCTACACCTTC	CASSLDIRGHGYTF
-	15	-	TRBV20-1	TRBJ2-3	TGCAGTGCACCCCCCTTGGGGGGCGACACAGATACGCAGTATTTT	CSAPPLGGDTDTQYF
TRBD1	15	few	TRBV5-5	TRBJ2-2	TGTGCCAGCAGCGGGAAGACAGGGACGGGCGGGGAGCTGTTTTTT	CASSGKTGTGGELFF
TRBD2	16	few	TRBV10-3	TRBJ2-5	TGTGCCATCAGTGAGTCTAGCCTAGCGGGAGTGGAGACCCAGTACTTC	CAISESSLAGVETQYF
TRBD1	13	-	TRBV11-2	TRBJ2-5	TGTGCCAGCAGCATTTCAGGGGGAGAGACCCAGTACTTC	CASSISGGETQYF
TRBD1	15	-	TRBV6-2/TRBV6-3	TRBJ2-2	TGTGCCAGCAGATCCGGGACAGGGGTCACCGGGGAGCTGTTTTTT	CASRSGTGVTGELFF
-	11	-	TRBV12-3/TRBV12-4	TRBJ2-1	TGTGCCAGCAGTATACAGAATGAGCAGTTCTTC	CASSIQNEQFF
-	15	-	TRBV11-1	TRBJ1-6	TGTGCCAGCAGCGGGGATCCAGTCTATAATTCACCCCTCCACTTT	CASSGDPVYNSPLHF
-	15	-	TRBV3-1	TRBJ2-7	TGTGCCAGCAGCCAGTACAGGGTAGCCGGCTACGAGCAGTACTTC	CASSQYRVAGYEQYF
-	11	-	TRBV29-1	TRBJ1-4	TGCAGCGTCGAAAGGGATGAAAAACTGTTTTTT	CSVERDEKLFF
-	15	-	TRBV5-5	TRBJ1-1	TGTGCCAGCAGCTTGTGGACAGACATGAACACTGAAGCTTTCTTT	CASSLWTDMNTEAFF
-	14	few	TRBV12-3/TRBV12-4	TRBJ1-1	TGTGCCAGCAGTTTCGGGACATTTAACACTGAAGCTTTCTTT	CASSFGTFNTEAFF
-	15	-	TRBV10-3	TRBJ2-3	TGTGCCATCAGATTCGGCAGGGAAAGCACAGATACGCAGTATTTT	CAIRFGRESTDTQYF
TRBD1	16	few	TRBV10-3	TRBJ2-3	TGTGCCATCAGTGAGTCGAGACAGGGCGGCACAGATACGCAGTATTTT	CAISESRQGGTDTQYF
-	12	-	TRBV11-2	TRBJ2-7	TGTGCCAGCAGCTTAGATGGGAACGAGCAGTACTTC	CASSLDGNEQYF
-	17	-	TRBV10-3	TRBJ2-5	TGTGCCATCAGTGAGGGTGTATCAGGGGTAACCTCTTGGACCCAGTACTTC	CAISEGVSGVTSWTQYF
-	15	few	TRBV24-1	TRBJ2-1	TGTGCCACCAGTGGCCGACTAGGCTCCTACAATGAGCAGTTCTTC	CATSGRLGSYNEQFF